Given below is one T cell receptor (beta chain) in context. This record comes from a study of blood T cells in healthy people across ages. In the study overall: About one barcoded beta molecule per two T cells was the capture yield of template switching.

For the second PCR, which ran for 7 to 11 cycles, a sample-barcoded 5' primer and a J-beta primer mix were used. TCRdb called the 5' RACE reads again in MiXCR, with one record for every CDR3 protein. The sample contains 500,000 to 650,000 distinct CDR3 sequences, roughly a quarter of which appear only once. The CDR3 is 12 amino acids. Germline V gene data show CDR1 as DFQATT and CDR2 as SNEGSKA (reference sequence). V gave up 3 bases and J gave up 5 bases, with 10 bases separating them. Another study also made use of these data, one on T cells of mothers and their children. According to that study: Primer M1S, used in the second PCR, introduced sample barcodes and 2-4 random nucleotides.

The receptor was derived from a boy aged 2 to 10 in good health. This chain uses TRBV20-1 with TRBJ1-1; a weak D match, TRBD1 (5 bases). The sequencing sample was made of blood. The CDR3 is CSASFGGTEAFF. DNA for the CDR3: TGCAGTGCTAGCTTCGGGGGGACTGAAGCTTTCTTT.